These T cell receptor beta chains were read from a single sample in a study of blood T cell repertoires in COVID-19. Assay used: immunoSEQ multiplex PCR; TCRdb lists only in-frame clones, some missing. There are about 300,000 clones in the sample; under 90% occur only once, and roughly 4.5% lies in the top ten. The sequencing sample was made of PBMCs or T cells enriched from blood (not recorded which). The receptors shown here come from a man aged 25-45 years who had recovered from COVID-19. CDR3s include the opening cysteine and the closing phenylalanine or tryptophan. The order of the fields is clone size, J gene, V gene, D gene, CDR3 DNA, CDR3 protein. D genes are given only for firm matches. Some rows have no size entry. The others give once, few or many, or a class for an expanded clone.

size: few
J: TRBJ1-1
V: TRBV18
D: -
DNA: TGTGCCAGCTCACAAAGCCCAATGAACACTGAAGCTTTCTTT
CDR3: CASSQSPMNTEAFF

size: -
J: TRBJ1-4
V: TRBV19
D: -
DNA: TGTGCCAGTACCCCGGGCAGGGATGAAAAACTGTTTTTT
CDR3: CASTPGRDEKLFF

size: -
J: TRBJ2-7
V: TRBV19
D: TRBD2
DNA: TGTGCCAGTAGTATTAAAGCGGGGGCTACATACGAGCAGTACTTC
CDR3: CASSIKAGATYEQYF

size: -
J: TRBJ1-5
V: TRBV2
D: -
DNA: TGTGCCAGCAGTCAAGGGGCGATCAGCAATCAGCCCCAGCATTTT
CDR3: CASSQGAISNQPQHF

size: -
J: TRBJ2-7
V: TRBV7-2
D: -
DNA: TGTGCCAGCAGCTTAGCTGCCGGGAGTCAGTACGAGCAGTACTTC
CDR3: CASSLAAGSQYEQYF

size: -
J: TRBJ1-5
V: TRBV19
D: TRBD1
DNA: TGTGCCAGTACCCCCGGACAGGGAAGACGTAGCAATCAGCCCCAGCATTTT
CDR3: CASTPGQGRRSNQPQHF

size: -
J: TRBJ1-2
V: TRBV14
D: -
DNA: TGTGCCAGCAGCCAAGATACAACCCCGGGTGGCTACACCTTC
CDR3: CASSQDTTPGGYTF

size: -
J: TRBJ2-5
V: TRBV5-1
D: TRBD2
DNA: TGCGCCAGCAGCACGGGACTAGCGGGGGGGCAAGAGACCCAGTACTTC
CDR3: CASSTGLAGGQETQYF

size: -
J: TRBJ2-1
V: TRBV25-1
D: -
DNA: TGTGCCAGCAGTCCTCACGCGGGCCGGAGCTACAATGAGCAGTTCTTC
CDR3: CASSPHAGRSYNEQFF

size: -
J: TRBJ2-7
V: TRBV19
D: TRBD2
DNA: TGTGCCAGTAGTAACCAGCGGGAGGGCTACGAGCAGTACTTC
CDR3: CASSNQREGYEQYF

size: -
J: TRBJ1-2
V: TRBV5-1
D: -
DNA: TGCGCCAGCAGCCCATCGGGGGAAAGTCGCGGCTACACCTTC
CDR3: CASSPSGESRGYTF

size: -
J: TRBJ2-5
V: TRBV19
D: TRBD2
DNA: TGTGCCAGTAGTATAGCCCCCTCACTAGCGGGAGTTTTCGGGGAGACCCAGTACTTC
CDR3: CASSIAPSLAGVFGETQYF

size: -
J: TRBJ1-2
V: TRBV19
D: TRBD1
DNA: TGTGCCAGTAGTGCCGGGACAGGAGCCTATGGCTACACCTTC
CDR3: CASSAGTGAYGYTF

size: -
J: TRBJ2-7
V: TRBV7-8
D: -
DNA: TGTGCCAGCAGCTCCTATTCTTACGAGCAGTACTTC
CDR3: CASSSYSYEQYF

size: -
J: TRBJ2-1
V: TRBV5-1
D: -
DNA: TGCGCCAGCAGCTTGAACAGGGCGTCCTACAATGAGCAGTTCTTC
CDR3: CASSLNRASYNEQFF

size: -
J: TRBJ2-1
V: TRBV5-4
D: TRBD2
DNA: TGTGCCAGCAGCCCACTGGGCGGGGGAATCGAACGCTCCTACAATGAGCAGTTCTTC
CDR3: CASSPLGGGIERSYNEQFF

size: -
J: TRBJ2-7
V: TRBV11-3
D: TRBD1
DNA: TGTGCCAGCAGCTGGACAGGGTCCTCCTACGAGCAGTACTTC
CDR3: CASSWTGSSYEQYF

size: few
J: TRBJ1-2
V: TRBV12-3/TRBV12-4
D: -
DNA: TGTGCCAGCAGTTTATCAGGGAACTATGGCTACACCTTC
CDR3: CASSLSGNYGYTF

size: -
J: TRBJ2-7
V: TRBV3-1/TRBV3-2
D: -
DNA: TGTGCCAGCAGCCCTTTCGGGGGCGGGGGCATCGACGAGCAGTACTTC
CDR3: CASSPFGGGGIDEQYF

size: -
J: TRBJ1-2
V: TRBV6-4
D: TRBD1
DNA: TGTGCCAGCAGAGCCGGGACAGGGGTTAGCTATGGCTACACCTTC
CDR3: CASRAGTGVSYGYTF

size: -
J: TRBJ1-3
V: TRBV3-1/TRBV3-2
D: TRBD1
DNA: TGTGCCAGCAGCGGAGACAGGGTCACTGGAAACACCATATATTTT
CDR3: CASSGDRVTGNTIYF

size: -
J: TRBJ2-2
V: TRBV10-1
D: TRBD1
DNA: TGCGCCAGCAGTGAGAGCGGGACAGGGAAGGGCGGGGAGCTGTTTTTT
CDR3: CASSESGTGKGGELFF

size: -
J: TRBJ1-2
V: TRBV29-1
D: TRBD1
DNA: TGCAGCGTGGCGCCCGGGACAGGGTTTGGCTACACCTTC
CDR3: CSVAPGTGFGYTF

size: -
J: TRBJ1-6
V: TRBV19
D: TRBD1
DNA: TGTGCCAGTAGTCCGCAGGGGGCGGTTGATAATTCACCCCTCCACTTT
CDR3: CASSPQGAVDNSPLHF

size: -
J: TRBJ1-1
V: TRBV18
D: -
DNA: TGTGCCAGCTCACCACGAGATTTGAACACTGAAGCTTTCTTT
CDR3: CASSPRDLNTEAFF

size: -
J: TRBJ2-7
V: TRBV20-1
D: -
DNA: TGCAGTGCTAGTCTGGGCCGAGGGACAATCGAGCAGTACTTC
CDR3: CSASLGRGTIEQYF

size: -
J: TRBJ1-1
V: TRBV3-1/TRBV3-2
D: -
DNA: TGTGCCAGCAGGGTCGGTCTTTCGGGGGGCGGGGAGACTGAAGCTTTCTTT
CDR3: CASRVGLSGGGETEAFF

size: -
J: TRBJ2-7
V: TRBV7-2
D: TRBD2
DNA: TGTGCCAGCAGCTCCCGTCGGGGGGGCTACGAGCAGTACTTC
CDR3: CASSSRRGGYEQYF

size: -
J: TRBJ2-6
V: TRBV5-1
D: -
DNA: TGCGCCAGCAGCTCTCTCAGCTCTGGGGCCAACGTCCTGACTTTC
CDR3: CASSSLSSGANVLTF

size: -
J: TRBJ2-3
V: TRBV6-5
D: -
DNA: TGTGCCAGCACTAGTTTTCTAAGCACAGATACGCAGTATTTT
CDR3: CASTSFLSTDTQYF

size: -
J: TRBJ2-1
V: TRBV28
D: TRBD2
DNA: TGTGCCAGCACCCCACCCAACGGACGCCTAGCGGAATTGTTCTTC
CDR3: CASTPPNGRLAELFF

size: -
J: TRBJ2-7
V: TRBV5-1
D: TRBD2
DNA: TGCGCCAGCAGCTTGGTGGGGACTAGCGGAAGCTGGGAGCAGTACTTC
CDR3: CASSLVGTSGSWEQYF

size: -
J: TRBJ1-3
V: TRBV18
D: -
DNA: TGTGCCAGCTCACCGGGGGCTGCCTCTGGAAACACCATATATTTT
CDR3: CASSPGAASGNTIYF

size: -
J: TRBJ1-2
V: TRBV9
D: -
DNA: TGTGCCAGCAGCGTAGAGGCAGGGGTGGATGGCTACACCTTC
CDR3: CASSVEAGVDGYTF

size: -
J: TRBJ2-3
V: TRBV12-5
D: -
DNA: TGTGCTAGTGGGTCGACTAGTGTGAGGTCAGATACGCAGTATTTT
CDR3: CASGSTSVRSDTQYF

size: -
J: TRBJ1-5
V: TRBV24-1
D: TRBD1
DNA: TGTGCCACCAGTGAGGGGACAGCGAGCAATCAGCCCCAGCATTTT
CDR3: CATSEGTASNQPQHF

size: -
J: TRBJ2-7
V: TRBV7-9
D: -
DNA: TGTGCCAGCAGAGGCGGATACGAGCAGTACTTC
CDR3: CASRGGYEQYF

size: -
J: TRBJ1-2
V: TRBV11-2
D: -
DNA: TGTGCCAGCAGCTTAGATTCAGGGAAGTTCCGTGGCTACACCTTC
CDR3: CASSLDSGKFRGYTF

size: -
J: TRBJ1-5
V: TRBV7-9
D: TRBD1
DNA: TGTGCCAGCAGCTTGACAGGGGGTGGCAATCAGCCCCAGCATTTT
CDR3: CASSLTGGGNQPQHF